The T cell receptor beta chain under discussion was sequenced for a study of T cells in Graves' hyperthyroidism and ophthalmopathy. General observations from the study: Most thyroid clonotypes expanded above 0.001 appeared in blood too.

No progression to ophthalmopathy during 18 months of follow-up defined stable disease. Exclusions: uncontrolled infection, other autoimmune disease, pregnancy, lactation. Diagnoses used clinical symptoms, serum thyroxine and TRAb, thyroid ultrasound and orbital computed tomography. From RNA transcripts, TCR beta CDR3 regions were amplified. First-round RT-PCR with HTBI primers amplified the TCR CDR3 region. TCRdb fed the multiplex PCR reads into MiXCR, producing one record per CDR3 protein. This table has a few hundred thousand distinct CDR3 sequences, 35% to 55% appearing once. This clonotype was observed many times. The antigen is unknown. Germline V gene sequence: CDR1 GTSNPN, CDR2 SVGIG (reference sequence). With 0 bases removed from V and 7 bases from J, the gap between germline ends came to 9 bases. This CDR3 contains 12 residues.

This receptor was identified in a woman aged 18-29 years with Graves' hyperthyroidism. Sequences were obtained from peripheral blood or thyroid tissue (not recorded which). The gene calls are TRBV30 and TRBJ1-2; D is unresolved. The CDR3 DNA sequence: TGTGCCTGGAGTGTAGAGGGCTCTGGCTACACCTTC. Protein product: CAWSVEGSGYTF.